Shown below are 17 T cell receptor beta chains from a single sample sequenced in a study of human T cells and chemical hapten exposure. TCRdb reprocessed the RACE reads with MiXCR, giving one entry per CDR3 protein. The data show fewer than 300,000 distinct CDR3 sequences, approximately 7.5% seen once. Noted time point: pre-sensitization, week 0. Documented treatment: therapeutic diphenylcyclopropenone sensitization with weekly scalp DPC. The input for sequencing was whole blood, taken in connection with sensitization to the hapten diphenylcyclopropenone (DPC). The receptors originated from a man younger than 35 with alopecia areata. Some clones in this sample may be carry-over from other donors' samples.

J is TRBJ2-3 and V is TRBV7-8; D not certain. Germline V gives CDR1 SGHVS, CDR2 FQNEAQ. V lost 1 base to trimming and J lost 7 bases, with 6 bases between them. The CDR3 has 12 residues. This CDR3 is CASSLDANTQYF. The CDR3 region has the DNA TGTGCCAGCAGCTTAGATGCGAATACGCAGTATTTT. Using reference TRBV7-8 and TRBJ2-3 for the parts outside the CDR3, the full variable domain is GAGVSQSPRYKVAKRGQDVALRCDPISGHVSLFWYQQALGQGPEFLTYFQNEAQLDKSGLPSDRFFAERPEGSVSTLKIQRTQQEDSAVYLCASSLDANTQYFGPGTRLTVL.

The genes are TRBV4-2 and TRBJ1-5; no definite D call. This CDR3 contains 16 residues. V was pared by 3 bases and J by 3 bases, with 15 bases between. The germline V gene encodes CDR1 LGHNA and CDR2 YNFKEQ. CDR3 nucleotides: TGTGCCAGCAGCCACACAGAGGGAAGCCTCAATCAGCCCCAGCATTTT. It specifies CASSHTEGSLNQPQHF.

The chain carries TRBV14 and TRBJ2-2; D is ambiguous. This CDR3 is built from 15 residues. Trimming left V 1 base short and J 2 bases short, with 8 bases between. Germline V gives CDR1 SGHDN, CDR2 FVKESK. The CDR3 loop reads CASSQGSDNTGELFF. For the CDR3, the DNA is TGTGCCAGCAGCCAAGGGTCAGATAACACCGGGGAGCTGTTTTTT. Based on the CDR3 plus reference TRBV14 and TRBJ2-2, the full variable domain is EAGVTQFPSHSVIEKGQTVTLRCDPISGHDNLYWYRRVMGKEIKFLLHFVKESKQDESGMPNNRFLAERTGGTYSTLKVQPAELEDSGVYFCASSQGSDNTGELFFGEGSRLTVL.

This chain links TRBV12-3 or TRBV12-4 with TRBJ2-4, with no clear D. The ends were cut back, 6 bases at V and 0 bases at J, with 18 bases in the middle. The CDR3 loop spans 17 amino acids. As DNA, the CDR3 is TGTGCCAGCAGACCAAAGACCCCCTGGTTAGCCAAAAACATTCAGTACTTC. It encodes CASRPKTPWLAKNIQYF.

CDR3 sequence: CASSPPWRLQKEAFF. The CDR3 DNA is TGTGCCAGCAGCCCGCCGTGGAGGCTACAGAAAGAAGCTTTCTTT. V gene TRBV7-9 combines with J gene TRBJ1-1, with D unresolved. Germline CDR1 is SEHNR and CDR2 is FQNEAQ (reference sequence). CDR3 length: 15 residues. Trimming removed 5 bases from V and 8 bases from J, with 21 bases in between.

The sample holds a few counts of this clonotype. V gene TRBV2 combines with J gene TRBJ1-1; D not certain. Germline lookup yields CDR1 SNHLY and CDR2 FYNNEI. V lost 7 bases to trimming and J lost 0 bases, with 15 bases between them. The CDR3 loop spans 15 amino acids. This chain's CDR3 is CASIRHRNMNTEAFF. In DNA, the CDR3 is TGTGCCAGCATTAGGCACAGAAATATGAACACTGAAGCTTTCTTT.

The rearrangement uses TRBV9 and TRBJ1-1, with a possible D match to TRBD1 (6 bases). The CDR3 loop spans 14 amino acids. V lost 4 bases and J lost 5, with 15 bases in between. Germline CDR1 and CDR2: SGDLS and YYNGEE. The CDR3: CASSTQGEGTEAFF. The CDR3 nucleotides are TGTGCCAGCAGCACACAGGGAGAGGGTACTGAAGCTTTCTTT.

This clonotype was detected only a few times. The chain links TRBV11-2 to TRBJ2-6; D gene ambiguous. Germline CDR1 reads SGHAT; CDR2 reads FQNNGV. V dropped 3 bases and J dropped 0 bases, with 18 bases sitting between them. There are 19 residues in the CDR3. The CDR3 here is CASSFAMSTLPSGANVLTF. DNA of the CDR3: TGTGCCAGCAGCTTCGCAATGAGTACTCTCCCCTCTGGGGCCAACGTCCTGACTTTC.

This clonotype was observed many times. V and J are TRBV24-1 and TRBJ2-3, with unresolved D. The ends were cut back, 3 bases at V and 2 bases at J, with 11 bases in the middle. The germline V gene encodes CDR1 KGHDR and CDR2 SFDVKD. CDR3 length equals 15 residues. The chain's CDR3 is CATSDGRINTDTQYF. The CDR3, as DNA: TGTGCCACCAGTGATGGACGGATCAACACAGATACGCAGTATTTT.

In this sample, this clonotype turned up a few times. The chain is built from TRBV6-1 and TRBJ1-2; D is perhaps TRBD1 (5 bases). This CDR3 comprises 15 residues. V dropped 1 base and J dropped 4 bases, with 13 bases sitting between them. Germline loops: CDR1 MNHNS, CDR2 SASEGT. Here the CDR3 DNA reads TGTGCCAGCAGTGAAGGGGGGGGGAGCGCCTATGGCTACACCTTC. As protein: CASSEGGGSAYGYTF.

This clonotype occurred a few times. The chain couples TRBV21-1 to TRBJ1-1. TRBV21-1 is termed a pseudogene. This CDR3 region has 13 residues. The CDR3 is CASSKARLWGAFF. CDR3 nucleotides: TGTGCCAGCAGCAAAGCGAGACTCTGGGGAGCTTTCTTT.

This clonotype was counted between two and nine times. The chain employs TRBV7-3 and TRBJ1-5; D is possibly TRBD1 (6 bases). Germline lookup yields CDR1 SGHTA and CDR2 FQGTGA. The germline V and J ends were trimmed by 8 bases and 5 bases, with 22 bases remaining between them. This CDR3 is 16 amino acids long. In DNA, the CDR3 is TGTGCCAGCGGACTTAAGACAGGTTTCTTTTATCAGCCCCAGCATTTT. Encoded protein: CASGLKTGFFYQPQHF.

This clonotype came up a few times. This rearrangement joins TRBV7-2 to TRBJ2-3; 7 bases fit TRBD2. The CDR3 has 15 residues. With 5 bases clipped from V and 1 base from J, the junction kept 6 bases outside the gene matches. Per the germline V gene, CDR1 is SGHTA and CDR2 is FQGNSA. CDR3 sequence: CASSRDYHRTDTQYF. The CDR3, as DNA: TGTGCCAGCAGCCGGGACTATCACCGCACAGATACGCAGTATTTT.

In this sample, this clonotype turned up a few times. The CDR3 spells CASSLAPRNTGELFF. In DNA form, the CDR3 reads TGTGCCAGCAGCTTAGCCCCGAGAAACACCGGGGAGCTGTTTTTT. The V call is TRBV7-3, the J call TRBJ2-2, with no clear D. The germline gives CDR1 SGHTA, CDR2 FQGTGA. CDR3 size: 15 residues. Trimming took off 2 bases at V and 2 bases at J, with 9 bases between the two ends.

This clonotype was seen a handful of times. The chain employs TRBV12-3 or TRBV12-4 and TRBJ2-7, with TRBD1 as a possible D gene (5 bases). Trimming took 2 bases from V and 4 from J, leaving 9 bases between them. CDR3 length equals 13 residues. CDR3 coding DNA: TGTGCCAGCAGTTTAATTGGGGCTTACGAGCAGTACGTC. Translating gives CASSLIGAYEQYV.

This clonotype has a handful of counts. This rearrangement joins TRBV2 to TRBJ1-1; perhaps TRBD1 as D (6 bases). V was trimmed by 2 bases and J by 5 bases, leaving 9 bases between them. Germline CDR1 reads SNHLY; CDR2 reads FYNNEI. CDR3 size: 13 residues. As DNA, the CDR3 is TGTGCCAGCAGTGAACCAACAGGGACTGAAGCTTTCTTT. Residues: CASSEPTGTEAFF.

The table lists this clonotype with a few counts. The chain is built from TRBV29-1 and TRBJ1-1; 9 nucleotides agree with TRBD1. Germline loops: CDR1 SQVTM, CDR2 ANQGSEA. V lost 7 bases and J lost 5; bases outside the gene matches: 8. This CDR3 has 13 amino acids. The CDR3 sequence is CSGCPGQGTEAFF. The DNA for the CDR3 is TGCAGCGGCTGCCCGGGACAGGGAACTGAAGCTTTCTTT.